The 30 T cell receptor beta chains listed next were all sequenced from one sample in a study of T cell repertoires in cytomegalovirus infection. TCRdb ran MiXCR on the reads and lists one entry per CDR3 protein. The sample includes roughly 200,000 distinct CDR3 sequences, roughly 17% of them seen just once. Sequenced input: CD8+ T cells from PBMCs. Receptor source: a human donor in good health (CMV status not recorded). Some clones in this sample may be carry-over from other donors' samples.

This chain connects TRBV28 to TRBJ1-1, with D perhaps TRBD1 (5 bases). CDR3 length equals 15 residues. Germline values: CDR1 MDHEN, CDR2 SYDVKM. V was trimmed by 4 bases and J by 0 bases, leaving 12 bases between them. In DNA form, the CDR3 reads TGTGCCAGCAGTTCAAGGGGATTCATGAACACTGAAGCTTTCTTT. Protein sequence: CASSSRGFMNTEAFF.

This clonotype was detected only a few times. The chain has TRBV14 and TRBJ2-1; TRBD1 matches at 7 bases. This CDR3 region has 14 residues. Unmatched junction bases numbered 5, after V lost 4 bases and J lost 5 bases. The germline CDR1 and CDR2 sequences are SGHDN and FVKESK. This CDR3 reads CASSPRTGDNEQFF. The DNA for the CDR3 is TGTGCCAGCAGCCCGAGGACAGGTGACAATGAGCAGTTCTTC.

The table lists this clonotype with a few counts. CDR3 residues: CSARESVSSYNSPLHF. The CDR3 coding sequence is TGCAGTGCTAGAGAATCAGTGAGCTCCTATAATTCACCCCTCCACTTT. The chain carries TRBV20-1 and TRBJ1-6; D gene unclear. Germline CDR1 reads DFQATT; CDR2 reads SNEGSKA (reference sequence). V shed 0 bases and J shed 0 bases, with 9 bases lying between them. CDR3 length equals 16 residues.

The V and J genes are TRBV4-1 and TRBJ1-4; maybe TRBD1 (5 bases). Germline V CDR1 and CDR2: MGHRA, YSYEKL. V gave up 1 base and J gave up 7 bases, with 10 bases separating them. The CDR3 sequence is 14 residues long. The CDR3 DNA is TGCGCCAGCAGCCAAGGGGGACGCCTTGAAAAACTGTTTTTT. It is translated as CASSQGGRLEKLFF.

This clonotype has a handful of counts. The chain links TRBV11-2 to TRBJ2-2, with D unresolved. Germline CDR1 and CDR2: SGHAT and FQNNGV. V was clipped by 1 base and J by 1 base, with 10 bases between them. The CDR3 contains 16 residues. The DNA for the CDR3 is TGTGCCAGCAGCTTAGTTCCGAACAGGAACACCGGGGAGCTGTTTTTT. Residues: CASSLVPNRNTGELFF.

This clonotype appeared many times. The J gene is TRBJ2-3, the V gene TRBV7-3, with 9 bases identical to TRBD1. This CDR3 is built from 14 residues. Unmatched junction bases numbered 7, after V lost 6 bases and J lost 6 bases. Germline lookup yields CDR1 SGHTA and CDR2 FQGTGA. CDR3 residues: CASSPGQGSDTQYF. CDR3 nucleotides: TGTGCCAGCAGTCCCGGACAGGGGAGCGATACGCAGTATTTT.

The chain employs TRBV12-5 and TRBJ2-7; tentative D call: TRBD1 (5 bases). The CDR3 has 14 residues. The V gene lost 3 bases and the J gene lost 2 bases, with 11 bases spanning the gap. Germline CDR1 and CDR2: LGHNT and FRNRAP. CDR3 coding DNA: TGTGCTAGTGGTTTTAACAGGTCACCCTACGAGCAGTACTTC. Encoded protein: CASGFNRSPYEQYF.

This clonotype has at least ten counts. The CDR3 region is CASNIQENTEAFF. The CDR3 DNA is TGTGCCAGCAACATACAGGAGAACACTGAAGCTTTCTTT. The chain combines TRBV6-2 or TRBV6-3 with TRBJ1-1; D possibly corresponds to TRBD1 (5 bases). The CDR3 contains 13 residues. V shed 7 bases and J shed 1 base, with 10 bases lying between them. Germline V gene lookup returns CDR1 MNHEY and CDR2 SVGEGT.

This clonotype was counted a few times. This chain joins TRBV7-9 and TRBJ2-1, with D hard to call. This CDR3 spans 13 amino acids. Germline CDR1 and CDR2: SEHNR and FQNEAQ (reference sequence). Trimming stripped 5 bases from V and 8 bases from J, with 13 bases between. CDR3 DNA sequence: TGTGCCAGCAGCCCCCGGCTACCCGATGAGCAGTTCTTC. Protein sequence: CASSPRLPDEQFF.

The sample holds a few counts of this clonotype. The chain recombines TRBV11-2 with TRBJ1-4, with 7 bases matching TRBD1. The CDR3 runs to 14 residues. Germline V gene lookup returns CDR1 SGHAT and CDR2 FQNNGV. The ends lost 1 base at V and 8 bases at J; junction bases unmatched: 4. The CDR3 DNA reads TGTGCCAGCAGCTTAGCCCGAGGGGGCGAAAAACTGTTTTTT. It specifies CASSLARGGEKLFF.

Regarding this clonotype: A read error may be the cause here, since a much bigger clone is one base away. J is TRBJ2-6 and V is TRBV7-8; D remains ambiguous. Germline V gene data show CDR1 as SGHVS and CDR2 as FQNEAQ. CDR3 length equals 16 residues. The V end was cut by 4 bases, the J end by 2 bases, with 12 bases between. The CDR3 nucleotides are TGTGCCAGCAGCTCACGGACGCCGACTGGGGCCAACGTCCTGACTTTC. Amino acids: CASSSRTPTGANVLTF.

CDR3 coding DNA: TGTGCCAGCAGCTTATTTGTTGGGGACAAAGCTAACTATGGCTACACCTTC. Encoded protein: CASSLFVGDKANYGYTF. This chain joins TRBV11-1 and TRBJ1-2; D perhaps matches TRBD1 (6 bases). With 2 bases removed from V and 0 bases from J, the gap between germline ends came to 16 bases. The CDR3 contains 17 residues. The germline V gene has CDR1 SGHAT and CDR2 FQDESV (reference sequence).

The V call is TRBV9, the J call TRBJ1-1; 9 bases are shared with TRBD1. CDR3 size: 16 residues. Trimming removed 0 bases from V and 6 bases from J; junction bases left unmatched: 9. Germline V CDR1 and CDR2: SGDLS, YYNGEE. The DNA of the CDR3 is TGTGCCAGCAGCGTAGCCGGGACAGGGAAGAGCGCTGAAGCTTTCTTT. It translates to CASSVAGTGKSAEAFF.

The chain has TRBV7-2 and TRBJ1-1; D possibly corresponds to TRBD1 (5 bases). Looked up from germline, CDR1 is SGHTA and CDR2 is FQGNSA. V was pared by 1 base and J by 7 bases, with 16 bases between. CDR3 length: 15 amino acids. CDR3: CASSLVVGPLVEAFF. CDR3 in DNA: TGTGCCAGCAGCTTAGTAGTGGGGCCCCTAGTTGAAGCTTTCTTT. The entire variable domain, with the rest obtained from reference TRBV7-2 and TRBJ1-1, is as follows: GAGVSQSPSNKVTEKGKDVELRCDPISGHTALYWYRQSLGQGLEFLIYFQGNSAPDKSGLPSDRFSAERTGGSVSTLTIQRTQQEDSAVYLCASSLVVGPLVEAFFGQGTRLTVV.

This clonotype was detected only a few times. This chain joins TRBV6-2 or TRBV6-3 and TRBJ2-7; D not certain. The CDR3 has 14 amino acids. V lost 4 bases, J lost 3 bases, and 13 bases lay in between. Looked up from germline, CDR1 is MNHEY and CDR2 is SVGEGT. DNA of the CDR3: TGTGCCAGCAGTTTAGAGATCCCTCTCTACGAGCAGTACTTC. Amino acids: CASSLEIPLYEQYF.

The chain employs TRBV20-1 and TRBJ2-7, with 11 bases lining up with TRBD2. CDR3 size: 16 residues. CDR1 and CDR2 from the germline V gene are DFQATT and SNEGSKA (reference sequence). V was clipped by 0 bases and J by 0 bases; unmatched bases: 4. The CDR3 sequence is CSARDELAGASYEQYF. The DNA for the CDR3 is TGCAGTGCTAGAGATGAACTAGCGGGGGCCTCCTACGAGCAGTACTTC.

This chain links TRBV10-3 with TRBJ2-2, with 7 nucleotides matching TRBD1. This CDR3 is built from 15 residues. The J segment lost 7 bases and the V segment lost 6 bases, leaving 11 bases of the junction unmatched. Per germline, CDR1 ENHRY and CDR2 SYGVKD. The CDR3 DNA follows: TGTGCCATCAGCACGGGACAGAGAGTAGACGGGGAGCTGTTTTTT. Translating gives CAISTGQRVDGELFF.

This clonotype was picked up many times. The chain recombines TRBV7-9 with TRBJ2-3; the D call may be TRBD1 or TRBD2 (5 bases each). The CDR3 has 13 residues. Germline loops: CDR1 SEHNR, CDR2 FQNEAQ (reference sequence). The V end was cut by 3 bases, the J end by 9 bases, with 13 bases between. The CDR3 loop is CASSLGREQTQYF. The CDR3 DNA reads as TGTGCCAGCAGCTTGGGCAGGGAGCAAACGCAGTATTTT.

There are a few counts of this clonotype. The DNA of the CDR3 is TGCGCCAGCAGCCAAGCATTGGGGGGGCCCAATCAGCCCCAGCATTTT. Its translation: CASSQALGGPNQPQHF. The chain has TRBV4-3 and TRBJ1-5, with D perhaps TRBD1 (6 bases). Trimming stripped 1 base from V and 3 bases from J, with 13 bases between. Germline V gives CDR1 LGHNA, CDR2 YSLEER. The CDR3 totals 16 residues.

The chain uses TRBV7-9 and TRBJ2-2; 9 bases are shared with TRBD1. Germline CDR1 reads SEHNR; CDR2 reads FQNEAQ (reference sequence). The CDR3 consists of 16 residues. V lost 5 bases to trimming and J lost 7 bases; unmatched junction nucleotides: 11. CDR3 loop: CASSVRDREDGGELFF. CDR3 sequence (DNA): TGTGCCAGCAGCGTCCGGGACAGGGAAGACGGCGGGGAGCTGTTTTTT.

This clonotype appeared a few times. The V and J genes are TRBV5-6 and TRBJ2-1; 7 nucleotides match TRBD1. Germline trimming cut 4 bases from V and 4 bases from J; bases unmatched to any gene: 11. CDR1 SGHDT and CDR2 YYEEEE come from the germline V gene. The CDR3 is made up of 16 amino acids. The CDR3: CASSVPGQWEYNEQFF. CDR3 nucleotides: TGTGCCAGCAGCGTTCCGGGACAGTGGGAATACAATGAGCAGTTCTTC. Full variable domain (missing parts from reference TRBV5-6 and TRBJ2-1): DAGVTQSPTHLIKTRGQQVTLRCSPKSGHDTVSWYQQALGQGPQFIFQYYEEEERQRGNFPDRFSGHQFPNYSSELNVNALLLGDSALYLCASSVPGQWEYNEQFFGPGTRLTVL.

The chain combines TRBV7-2 with TRBJ2-4; weak D call: TRBD2 (7 bases). The CDR3 sequence is 16 residues long. The germline V and J ends were trimmed by 1 base and 0 bases, with 10 bases remaining between them. Germline CDR1 reads SGHTA; CDR2 reads FQGNSA. CDR3 region: CASSLEGGGAKNIQYF. DNA of the CDR3: TGTGCCAGCAGCTTAGAGGGGGGGGGAGCCAAAAACATTCAGTACTTC.

This rearrangement joins TRBV7-2 to TRBJ2-3; 8 bases are a match to TRBD2. The CDR3 is made up of 18 amino acids. Germline V gene sequence: CDR1 SGHTA, CDR2 FQGNSA. Losses at the gene ends were 0 bases for V and 1 base for J; bases not matched to a gene: 9. CDR3 loop: CASSLARGGGTRTDTQYF. Here the CDR3 DNA reads TGTGCCAGCAGCTTAGCGAGGGGCGGGGGGACCCGCACAGATACGCAGTATTTT.

V gene TRBV7-6 combines with J gene TRBJ2-7, with 9 bases that match TRBD2. Germline loops: CDR1 SGHVS, CDR2 FNYEAQ. V lost 0 bases, J lost 7 bases, and 4 bases stayed unmatched. The CDR3 is made up of 14 amino acids. As DNA, the CDR3 is TGTGCCAGCAGCTTAGCGATAGCGGGGGATGAGCAGTACTTC. It translates to CASSLAIAGDEQYF.

This clonotype has just a few counts. This chain links TRBV28 with TRBJ2-5, with TRBD1 matching over 7 bases. Germline V lookup: CDR1 MDHEN, CDR2 SYDVKM. The J segment lost 2 bases and the V segment lost 6 bases, leaving 6 bases of the junction unmatched. CDR3 length: 14 residues. The CDR3 sequence: CASSFGQEQETQYF. The CDR3 DNA reads TGTGCCAGCAGCTTTGGACAGGAGCAAGAGACCCAGTACTTC.

This clonotype was observed a few times. This rearrangement joins TRBV25-1 to TRBJ2-3; TRBD1 might be the D (5 bases). The CDR3 covers 17 residues. In germline, CDR1 is MGHDK, CDR2 SYGVNS. V gave up 5 bases and J gave up 1 base, with 19 bases separating them. The CDR3 loop reads CASSLGHFMAGTDTQYF. The CDR3 DNA reads as TGTGCCAGCAGTCTCGGACATTTCATGGCGGGCACAGATACGCAGTATTTT.

This clonotype was seen a few times. The J gene is TRBJ1-4, the V gene TRBV4-1, with D tentatively TRBD1 (5 bases). V was trimmed by 1 base and J by 6 bases, leaving 9 bases between them. This CDR3 spans 14 amino acids. Germline V gives CDR1 MGHRA, CDR2 YSYEKL. CDR3 sequence (DNA): TGCGCCAGCAGCCAAGTTGGACAATATGAAAAACTGTTTTTT. This translates into CASSQVGQYEKLFF.

Only one count was recorded for this clonotype. This sequence joins TRBV20-1 and TRBJ2-6; perhaps TRBD1 as D (5 bases). V was trimmed by 0 bases and J by 0 bases, leaving 12 bases between them. Germline V gives CDR1 DFQATT, CDR2 SNEGSKA (reference sequence). This CDR3 comprises 17 residues. CDR3 protein: CSARDGRAFSGANVLTF. Written as DNA, the CDR3 is TGCAGTGCTAGAGACGGCAGGGCGTTCTCTGGGGCCAACGTCCTGACTTTC.

There are a few counts of this clonotype. The chain combines TRBV6-2 or TRBV6-3 with TRBJ2-3; no clear D. Per the germline V gene, CDR1 is MNHEY and CDR2 is SVGEGT. The V end was cut by 2 bases, the J end by 2 bases, with 11 bases between. CDR3 length: 15 residues. This chain's CDR3 is CASSYRMGPTDTQYF. CDR3 sequence (DNA): TGTGCCAGCAGTTACAGGATGGGCCCCACAGATACGCAGTATTTT.

This chain joins TRBV12-3 or TRBV12-4 and TRBJ1-2; 8 nucleotides match TRBD1. This CDR3 has 16 residues. Unmatched junction bases numbered 11, after V lost 6 bases and J lost 2 bases. CDR3 loop: CASSLSRTGRNYGYTF. The CDR3 DNA reads as TGTGCCAGCAGCCTATCCAGGACAGGGCGAAACTATGGCTACACCTTC.